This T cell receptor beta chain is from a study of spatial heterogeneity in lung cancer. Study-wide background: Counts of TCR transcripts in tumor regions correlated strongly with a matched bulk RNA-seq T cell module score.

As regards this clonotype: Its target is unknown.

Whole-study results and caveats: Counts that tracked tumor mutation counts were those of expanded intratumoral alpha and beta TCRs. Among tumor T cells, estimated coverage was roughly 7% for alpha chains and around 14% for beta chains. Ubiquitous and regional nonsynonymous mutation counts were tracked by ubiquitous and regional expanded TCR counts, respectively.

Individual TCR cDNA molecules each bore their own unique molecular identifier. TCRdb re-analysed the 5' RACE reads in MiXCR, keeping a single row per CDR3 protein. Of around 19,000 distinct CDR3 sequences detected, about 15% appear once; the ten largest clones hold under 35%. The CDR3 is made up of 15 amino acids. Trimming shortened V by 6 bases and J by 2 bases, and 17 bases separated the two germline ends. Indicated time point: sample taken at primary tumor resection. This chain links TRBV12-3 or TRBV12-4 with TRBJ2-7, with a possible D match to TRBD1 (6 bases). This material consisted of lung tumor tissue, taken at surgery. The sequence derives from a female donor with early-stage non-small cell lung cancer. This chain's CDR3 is CASSLGRGHAYEQYF. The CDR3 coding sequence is TGTGCCAGCAGCTTGGGACGGGGACATGCCTACGAGCAGTACTTC.